This TCR beta chain emerged from a study of immune characterization of retroperitoneal liposarcoma. One entry per CDR3 protein results from TCRdb running MiXCR on the PCR reads. Of under 15,000 distinct CDR3 sequences detected, 40% to 50% appear once; the ten largest clones hold 12%. This clonotype originated in a female donor with retroperitoneal liposarcoma. Specimen: tumor tissue.

The CDR3 nucleotides read TGTGCCAGCAGCTCCATGGGTCGGGAGCAGTTCTTC. Residues: CASSSMGREQFF. V usage is TRBV7-6 and J usage is TRBJ2-1; unclear D gene. V lost 4 bases and J 10 bases, leaving 11 bases between the germline ends. CDR3 length equals 12 residues. The germline V gene has CDR1 SGHVS and CDR2 FNYEAQ.